The T cell receptor beta chain described here comes from a study of vaccination effects on CD4 cells after COVID-19 (dated by TCRdb to between 2021 and 2024). Looking at the study overall: Across the study, the median time from the second dose to post-vaccine sampling was 72 days (range 14 to 241). SARS-CoV-2 spike-specific CD4+ TCR repertoires from before and after mRNA vaccination were compared in COVID-19 convalescent patients and in infection-naive vaccine recipients. Altogether, 10 COVID-19 convalescent patients and a handful of SARS-CoV-2-naive healthy vaccine recipients made up the full study. The Oncomine TCR Beta short-read assay on an Illumina iSeq 100 was used to sequence cultures from other donors in the study. General conclusions and limits of the study: Clones induced by infection and clones induced by vaccination both contracted markedly at late timepoints after vaccination, which fits with T cell responses waning over time. In healthy vaccine recipients, vaccine-induced clones were almost all SARS-CoV-2 mono-reactive, with only 1 of 255 being cross-reactive with common cold coronaviruses. The study was limited by a small number of convalescent patients, and early post-infection timepoints were lacking.

Library generation was performed with the immunoSEQ multiplex PCR assay. TCR beta CDR3 sequencing was performed on DNA from the cultured, isolated CD4+ T cells. Processing in the source paper ran as follows. Non-productive TCR sequences were discarded, and reads were trimmed to the CDR3 region, with only CDR3s of 7 or more amino acids retained. The MANAFEST web app was used to identify antigen-specific clonotypes by comparing expansion in peptide wells with expansion in reference cultures. To count as positive, a clone had to show expansion at FDR<0.05 compared with the reference and with all other wells, an odds ratio above 5, and a frequency above 0.1% in two replicate wells. A clonotype was defined as cross-reactive if the clonotype was significantly expanded both in SARS-CoV-2 spike wells and in at least one common cold coronavirus spike condition. Levenshtein distance calculated with the stringdist R package was used to assess CDR3 similarity, and unrooted trees were constructed with ape in R 3.6.1. This is the immuneACCESS table as TCRdb keeps it, with only in-frame sequences that have V and J called. A part of the clones is gone; compared with another copy, unresolved V genes explain less than half, and the rest is unexplained. V, J and clone size are taken as reported in that table, and D and trimming were inferred from the DNA itself. The table for this sample lists around 32,000 clones; approximately 75% of them were counted only once. The ten largest clones capture 12% of the sample.

In this sample, this clone turned up a few times. Its antigen remains undetermined. The sample holds no much larger clone one base away, and base qualities are not on file. The ViraFEST assay stimulated PBMC with viral peptide pools and then used TCR sequencing to identify antigen-specific CD4+ T cell clonotypes by expansion. After less than 13 days of culture, CD4+ T cells were isolated with the EasySep CD4+ T cell isolation kit. Each participant received two doses of an mRNA SARS-CoV-2 vaccine, either BNT162b2 or mRNA-1273. Healthy vaccine recipients had no prior SARS-CoV-2 infection, confirmed by negative nucleocapsid antibodies before and after vaccination. Under 2.5 million PBMC per well were cultured with 9 to 10 ug/ml peptides in IMDM containing approximately 4.6% human AB serum, about 10 IU/ml IL-2 and gentamicin. Half of the culture medium was replaced with fresh IL-2-containing medium on days 3 and 7. Unless otherwise noted, each peptide stimulation condition was cultured in triplicate wells. PBMC were separated from whole blood using Ficoll-Paque Plus gradient centrifugation and were then either cryopreserved at -140C or used fresh. Overlapping peptide pools spanned the spike proteins of SARS-CoV-2 and the common cold coronaviruses HCoV-NL63, HCoV-OC43 and HCoV-229E. The QIAamp micro DNA kit was used to extract genomic DNA from the cultured CD4+ T cells.

Sequencing used CD4+ T cells from PBMCs cultured with HCoV-229E spike peptides, obtained after COVID-19 vaccination. Taken with the paper, the label for cell subset or site translates to: HCoV-229E spike overlapping peptide pool stimulation. This TCR derives from a human donor who received a COVID-19 vaccine.

The DNA sequence is as follows: TGTGCCAGCAGCTTGGCCGGAGCACAGGCGAACACTGAAGCTTTCTTT. Its translation is CASSLAGAQANTEAFF. The chain links TRBV5-6 with TRBJ1-1; matching of 5 bases hints at TRBD1 as the D gene. The CDR3 starts with the cysteine, ends with the phenylalanine, and has 16 residues. The sequence is cut down to CDR3 DNA, 48 bases in frame from base 1. The germline V gene gives CDR1 as SGHDT and CDR2 as YYEEEE. V was cut back by 0 bases and J by 1 base, leaving a gap of 13 bases between them.